Listed here are 25 T cell receptor beta chains from one sample, sequenced in a study of T-cell reconstitution after alpha-beta-depleted transplantation in children. Researchers prepared the TCRbeta library using unique molecular identifiers, the study reports. TCRdb used MiXCR to reprocess the PCR reads, holding one entry per CDR3 protein. The sample includes about 200,000 distinct CDR3 sequences, about 6% seen only once; the top ten take 4.5% to 5.5%. The specimen comprised PBMCs, sampled before TCRalphabeta/CD19-depleted stem cell transplant. These receptors came from a girl under three years old with combined immunodeficiency, due to receive a stem cell transplant.

This clonotype was picked up many times. This chain joins TRBV7-2 and TRBJ2-5; 7 bases fit TRBD2. Germline assignment: CDR1 SGHTA and CDR2 FQGNSA. V gave up 2 bases and J gave up 4 bases; unmatched junction bases: 1. This CDR3 contains 13 residues. In DNA, the CDR3 is TGTGCCAGCAGCTTATTAGCGGGAGAGACCCAGTACTTC. Protein product: CASSLLAGETQYF.

This clonotype was picked up a small number of times. This chain connects TRBV3-1 to TRBJ2-6; D is unresolved. Trimming removed 5 bases at V and 0 bases at J, with 8 bases between. The CDR3 runs 15 residues. Germline V gene sequence: CDR1 LGHDT, CDR2 YNNKEL (reference sequence). CDR3 nucleotide sequence: TGTGCCAGCAGCGCTCGTAGCTCTGGGGCCAACGTCCTGACTTTC. It is translated as CASSARSSGANVLTF.

Many counts were recorded for this clonotype. The chain joins TRBV9 to TRBJ2-3; possible D gene TRBD2, 6 bases. The CDR3 consists of 15 residues. Germline loops: CDR1 SGDLS, CDR2 YYNGEE. Trimming left V 0 bases short and J 2 bases short, with 10 bases between. Written as DNA, the CDR3 is TGTGCCAGCAGCGTAGGGGGGGACCTCACAGATACGCAGTATTTT. Protein: CASSVGGDLTDTQYF.

Points on this clonotype: With a much larger clone just one base away, this may be a read error. V gene TRBV4-2 combines with J gene TRBJ2-2, with D perhaps TRBD1 (5 bases). The CDR3 totals 13 residues. Germline CDR1 LGHNA, CDR2 YNFKEQ. The DNA for the CDR3 is TGTTCCAGCAGCCAAGGGGCAGCTGGGGAGCTGTTTTTT. It specifies CSSSQGAAGELFF.

The sample holds many counts of this clonotype. The chain employs TRBV29-1 and TRBJ2-7; no clear D. The germline V and J ends were trimmed by 0 bases and 0 bases, with 9 bases remaining between them. Looked up from germline, CDR1 is SQVTM and CDR2 is ANQGSEA. The CDR3 has 14 residues. The CDR3 region has the DNA TGCAGCGTTGAAGATCTCAGCAGCTCCTACGAGCAGTACTTC. Its protein is CSVEDLSSSYEQYF.

The chain uses TRBV11-3 and TRBJ2-3; no reliable D call. Germline assignment: CDR1 SGHNT and CDR2 YENEEA. The length of the CDR3 is 16 residues. With 0 bases removed from V and 1 base from J, the gap between germline ends came to 11 bases. The CDR3 is CASSLESWAGTDTQYF. DNA of the CDR3: TGTGCCAGCAGCTTAGAGAGTTGGGCCGGCACAGATACGCAGTATTTT.

This clonotype has ten or more counts. The genes are TRBV28 and TRBJ2-6, with TRBD1 identical over 12 bases. This CDR3 has 18 amino acids. Germline loops: CDR1 MDHEN, CDR2 SYDVKM. J gave up 4 bases and V 6 bases, and 10 bases lay outside the gene matches. The CDR3 reads CASSWGTGGATGANVLTF. For the CDR3, the DNA is TGTGCCAGCAGCTGGGGGACAGGGGGCGCAACAGGGGCCAACGTCCTGACTTTC.

Notes on this clonotype: This clone may be a read error of a much larger clone one base away. The V and J genes are TRBV29-1 and TRBJ2-1, with no clear D. CDR1 and CDR2 from the germline V gene are SQVTM and ANQGSEA. The CDR3 length is 13 residues. Trimming took off 0 bases at V and 10 bases at J, with 13 bases between the two ends. The CDR3 sequence: CSVEEHVVGEQFF. The CDR3 DNA reads as TGCAGCGTTGAAGAGCACGTAGTCGGCGAGCAGTTCTTC.

The table lists this clonotype with a few counts. The rearrangement links TRBV20-1 to TRBJ2-7, with unresolved D. The ends were cut back, 0 bases at V and 3 bases at J, with 9 bases in the middle. The CDR3 length is 13 residues. Germline CDR1 is DFQATT and CDR2 is SNEGSKA (reference sequence). CDR3 nucleotide sequence: TGCAGTGCTAGAGATCGGCTTTTCTACGAGCAGTACTTC. It yields the protein CSARDRLFYEQYF.

This clonotype was observed many times. This CDR3 reads CASSLWMAAYGYTF. The CDR3 DNA is TGTGCCAGCAGCTTGTGGATGGCTGCTTATGGCTACACCTTC. The genes are TRBV5-6 and TRBJ1-2; D uncertain. V was trimmed by 1 base and J by 5 bases, leaving 12 bases between them. The germline CDR1 and CDR2 sequences are SGHDT and YYEEEE. CDR3 length equals 14 residues.

In the case of this clonotype: With a much larger clone just one base away, this may be a read error. The chain combines TRBV7-4 with TRBJ2-1; 12 bases fit TRBD1. The germline V gene encodes CDR1 SGHVT and CDR2 SQSDAQ. Trimming took 5 bases from V and 4 from J; bases not matched to a gene: 6. The CDR3 is made up of 16 amino acids. The CDR3 protein is CASSPGQGASYNEQFF. For the CDR3, the DNA is TGTGCCAGCAGCCCGGGACAGGGGGCCTCTTACAATGAGCAGTTCTTC.

Many counts were recorded for this clonotype. V gene TRBV14 combines with J gene TRBJ2-7, with TRBD1 identical over 7 bases. The CDR3 totals 19 residues. Germline CDR1 reads SGHDN; CDR2 reads FVKESK. V shed 3 bases, J shed 2 bases, and the junction held 19 bases outside the gene matches. CDR3 region: CASSHSFQGRDRPTYEQYF. The CDR3 bases are TGTGCCAGCAGCCACTCTTTCCAAGGCCGGGACAGACCTACCTACGAGCAGTACTTC.

This clonotype came up many times. V gene TRBV20-1 combines with J gene TRBJ2-3; a weak D match, TRBD2 (5 bases). This CDR3 is built from 15 residues. V lost 0 bases and J lost 0, with 10 bases in between. Germline values: CDR1 DFQATT, CDR2 SNEGSKA (reference sequence). As DNA, the CDR3 is TGCAGTGCTAGAGACCGCGGGCTAAGCACAGATACGCAGTATTTT. This codes for CSARDRGLSTDTQYF.

Ten or more counts support this clonotype. The rearrangement uses TRBV20-1 and TRBJ2-7; D gene uncertain. The CDR3 is made up of 12 amino acids. CDR1 and CDR2 from the germline V gene are DFQATT and SNEGSKA (reference sequence). Trimming stripped 0 bases from V and 2 bases from J, with 5 bases between. The CDR3 is CSARDPPYEQYF. CDR3 DNA: TGCAGTGCTAGAGATCCCCCCTACGAGCAGTACTTC.

Ten or more counts support this clonotype. V is TRBV6-2 or TRBV6-3 and J is TRBJ1-1, with unresolved D. The CDR3 consists of 16 residues. The V gene lost 3 bases and the J gene lost 2 bases, with 16 bases spanning the gap. The germline V gene encodes CDR1 MNHEY and CDR2 SVGEGT. The CDR3 sequence is CASSYDDLDLNTEAFF. The CDR3 nucleotides are TGTGCCAGCAGTTATGACGACCTGGATCTTAACACTGAAGCTTTCTTT.

In this sample, this clonotype turned up many times. In DNA form, the CDR3 reads TGTGCCAGCAGCCATTCACCGGGACTAGCGACCCTAAATCCCTACTACGAGCAGTACTTC. Translated, it gives CASSHSPGLATLNPYYEQYF. The genes are TRBV4-2 and TRBJ2-7, with 10 bases that match TRBD2. This CDR3 comprises 20 residues. Germline CDR1 is LGHNA and CDR2 is YNFKEQ. V lost 3 bases to trimming and J lost 3 bases; unmatched junction nucleotides: 20.

The table lists this clonotype with many counts. J is TRBJ2-5 and V is TRBV28; D may be TRBD2 (5 bases). Germline lookup yields CDR1 MDHEN and CDR2 SYDVKM. V gave up 6 bases and J gave up 4 bases, with 15 bases separating them. CDR3 length: 14 amino acids. Here the CDR3 reads CASRGAVAPETQYF. CDR3 DNA sequence: TGTGCCAGCAGGGGAGCGGTAGCCCCAGAGACCCAGTACTTC.

This clonotype was observed many times. The gene calls are TRBV12-3 or TRBV12-4 and TRBJ2-1; 11 nucleotides agree with TRBD2. There are 16 residues in the CDR3. The junction had 3 bases not matched to a gene; V was cut back by 0 bases and J by 5 bases. This CDR3 reads CASSLARLAGHNEQFF. CDR3 in DNA: TGTGCCAGCAGTTTAGCCCGACTAGCGGGGCACAATGAGCAGTTCTTC.

This clonotype was counted ten times or more. This rearrangement joins TRBV5-5 to TRBJ2-4; tentatively, D is TRBD1 or TRBD2 (5 bases each). Germline-derived CDR1 and CDR2 are SGHKS and YYEKEE (reference sequence). The CDR3 length is 16 residues. The V gene lost 0 bases and the J gene lost 1 base, with 11 bases spanning the gap. CDR3 in amino acids: CASSLAGLVAKNIQYF. In DNA, the CDR3 is TGTGCCAGCAGCTTGGCGGGGCTGGTCGCCAAAAACATTCAGTACTTC. Full variable domain (remainder filled in from reference TRBV5-5 and TRBJ2-4): DAGVTQSPTHLIKTRGQQVTLRCSPISGHKSVSWYQQVLGQGPQFIFQYYEKEERGRGNFPDRFSARQFPNYSSELNVNALLLGDSALYLCASSLAGLVAKNIQYFGAGTRLSVL.

This clonotype was counted a few times. The CDR3 loop reads CASSFTGLDQPQHF. The DNA for the CDR3 is TGTGCCAGCAGTTTTACAGGGCTGGATCAGCCCCAGCATTTT. The chain combines TRBV12-3 or TRBV12-4 with TRBJ1-5; maybe TRBD1 (6 bases). V was shortened by 3 bases and J by 5 bases, with 11 bases between the two germline ends. The CDR3 loop spans 14 amino acids.

This clonotype occurred many times. This chain connects TRBV12-3 or TRBV12-4 to TRBJ2-1, with unresolved D. V was pared by 6 bases and J by 8 bases, with 20 bases between. CDR3 length equals 15 residues. CDR3 nucleotides: TGTGCCAGCAGCCTAGACACCAGACGGGCAGATGAGCAGTTCTTC. This sequence encodes CASSLDTRRADEQFF.

This clonotype was found many times. The chain's CDR3 is CASSYDAGSNEQYF. The DNA of the CDR3 is TGTGCCAGCAGTTACGACGCGGGAAGCAACGAGCAGTACTTC. This chain links TRBV6-2 or TRBV6-3 with TRBJ2-7; TRBD2 is a possible D gene (6 bases). CDR3 length equals 14 residues. Germline CDR1 and CDR2: MNHEY and SVGEGT. The germline V and J ends were trimmed by 2 bases and 5 bases, with 13 bases remaining between them.

Ten or more counts support this clonotype. V is TRBV27 and J is TRBJ2-7; 9 nucleotides agree with TRBD1. V shed 6 bases, J shed 0 bases, and the junction held 3 bases outside the gene matches. The CDR3 covers 14 residues. Germline loops: CDR1 MNHEY, CDR2 SMNVEV (reference sequence). The CDR3 spells CASSVTGGSYEQYF. The CDR3 nucleotides are TGTGCCAGCAGCGTGACAGGGGGCTCCTACGAGCAGTACTTC.

Ten or more counts support this clonotype. The rearrangement links TRBV12-3 or TRBV12-4 to TRBJ2-2, with D uncertain. CDR3 size: 11 residues. Trimming shortened V by 3 bases and J by 6 bases, and 2 bases separated the two germline ends. For the CDR3, the DNA is TGTGCCAGCAGTTTTTCCGGGGAGCTGTTTTTT. This encodes CASSFSGELFF.

The table lists this clonotype with many counts. The chain joins TRBV7-3 to TRBJ2-2; D possibly corresponds to TRBD1 (6 bases). Deletions cut 5 bases from V and 6 bases from J, with 19 bases between. The CDR3 covers 16 residues. Per germline, CDR1 SGHTA and CDR2 FQGTGA. CDR3 coding DNA: TGTGCCAGCAGCCCAAAAGACAGGTTCGGGCCCGGGGAGCTGTTTTTT. This sequence encodes CASSPKDRFGPGELFF. Combining the CDR3 with reference TRBV7-3 and TRBJ2-2 gives the whole variable domain GAGVSQTPSNKVTEKGKYVELRCDPISGHTALYWYRQSLGQGPEFLIYFQGTGAADDSGLPNDRFFAVRPEGSVSTLKIQRTERGDSAVYLCASSPKDRFGPGELFFGEGSRLTVL.